Below are 16 T cell receptor beta chains sequenced from a single sample in a study of vaccination effects on CD4 cells after COVID-19 (dated by TCRdb to between 2020 and 2023). For these TCRs, the target antigens are not known. Library preparation used the immunoSEQ multiplex PCR assay. The clones in this table, taken by TCRdb from immuneACCESS, are in-frame only. Not every clone is retained; where verified, under half of the shortfall comes from an unresolved V gene, and the cause of the rest is unknown. The table for this sample lists fewer than 25,000 clones; approximately 64% of them were counted only once. The ten largest clones take up around 10% of the sample. In the ViraFEST assay, PBMC were stimulated with viral peptide pools, and TCR sequencing was then used to find antigen-specific CD4+ T cell clonotypes based on their expansion. After more than nine days of culture, CD4+ T cells were isolated with the EasySep CD4+ T cell isolation kit. The absence of prior SARS-CoV-2 infection in healthy vaccine recipients was confirmed by negative nucleocapsid antibodies before and after vaccination.

The source material was CD4+ T cells from PBMCs cultured with HCoV-NL63 spike peptides, sampled before COVID-19 vaccination. In light of the paper, this sample's cell subset or site label describes: HCoV-NL63 spike overlapping peptide pool stimulation. The origin of the receptors is a human donor who received a COVID-19 vaccine.

This rearrangement joins TRBV10-3 to TRBJ2-5; 9 bases fit TRBD1. The CDR3 is 14 residues long. Per the germline V gene, CDR1 is ENHRY and CDR2 is SYGVKD. V dropped 6 bases and J dropped 5; count of bases not matched to a gene: 7. The CDR3 reads CAISRDRVGETQYF. Written as DNA, the CDR3 is TGTGCCATCAGCCGGGACAGGGTCGGGGAGACCCAGTACTTC.

This clone came up a few times. This sequence joins TRBV6-6 and TRBJ2-3; D is undetermined. V was clipped by 5 bases and J by 6 bases, with 9 bases between them. The CDR3 contains 12 residues. Germline CDR1 is MNHNY and CDR2 is SVGAGI (reference sequence). CDR3 protein: CASSDVVDTQYF. The DNA of the CDR3 is TGTGCCAGCAGTGACGTGGTGGATACGCAGTATTTT.

This clone appeared once. V usage is TRBV7-9 and J usage is TRBJ2-7; 7 bases align to TRBD2. Germline V lookup: CDR1 SEHNR, CDR2 FQNEAQ (reference sequence). The CDR3 spans 12 residues. J was trimmed by 8 bases and V by 4 bases; bases with no gene match: 5. The CDR3: CASSSERGQQYF. The CDR3 DNA reads TGTGCCAGCAGCTCCGAGCGGGGTCAGCAGTACTTC.

The sample holds a few counts of this clone. The rearrangement uses TRBV5-1 and TRBJ2-1, with a tentative D call TRBD1 (5 bases). V was clipped by 4 bases and J by 9 bases, with 14 bases between them. CDR3 length: 13 amino acids. Germline CDR1 reads SGHRS; CDR2 reads YFSETQ. The CDR3: CASSRQGGGEQFF. The CDR3 nucleotides read TGCGCCAGCAGCCGCCAGGGTGGTGGTGAGCAGTTCTTC.

The rearrangement links TRBV3-1 (or the pseudogene TRBV3-2) to TRBJ2-5; possible D gene TRBD1, 6 bases. Trimming removed 3 bases at V and 3 bases at J, with 20 bases between. The germline CDR1 and CDR2 sequences are LGHDT and YNNKEL (reference sequence). This CDR3 is built from 17 residues. In DNA form, the CDR3 reads TGTGCCAGCAGCCAGGCTCCCCCGGGGCAGGGGAAAGAGACCCAGTACTTC. Encoded protein: CASSQAPPGQGKETQYF.

J is TRBJ2-1 and V is TRBV6-2 or TRBV6-3; D possibly corresponds to TRBD2 (6 bases). The germline gives CDR1 MNHEY, CDR2 SVGEGT. Trimming shortened V by 6 bases and J by 2 bases, and 17 bases separated the two germline ends. The CDR3 loop spans 16 amino acids. CDR3 in DNA: TGTGCCAGCAGCACAATCGGGACGGGGGCCTACAATGAGCAGTTCTTC. Its protein is CASSTIGTGAYNEQFF.

This clone was detected only a few times. The J gene is TRBJ2-3, the V gene TRBV6-1; D gene ambiguous. The CDR3 has 16 amino acids. The germline gives CDR1 MNHNS, CDR2 SASEGT. Deletions cut 0 bases from V and 2 bases from J, with 12 bases between. CDR3 protein: CASSEAQGYPTDTQYF. As DNA, the CDR3 is TGTGCCAGCAGTGAAGCGCAAGGCTATCCCACAGATACGCAGTATTTT.

This clone was found once. The chain combines TRBV15 with TRBJ1-1, with D possibly TRBD1 on 5 matching bases. V was cut by 5 bases and J by 11 bases, with 21 bases left in between. The CDR3 contains 14 residues. The germline gives CDR1 LNHNV, CDR2 YYDKDF (reference sequence). CDR3 protein: CATSPKGPKVGAFF. The DNA for the CDR3 is TGTGCCACCAGCCCCAAGGGGCCAAAGGTTGGGGCTTTCTTT.

Written as DNA, the CDR3 is TGTGCCAGCTCAGAGACCGGGACAGGTCGTTCACCCCTCCACTTT. Translating it yields CASSETGTGRSPLHF. J is TRBJ1-6 and V is TRBV18, with 8 nucleotides matching TRBD1. CDR3 length: 15 amino acids. Germline V gene sequence: CDR1 KGHSH, CDR2 LQKENI. Losses at the gene ends were 5 bases for V and 9 bases for J; bases not matched to a gene: 9.

This clone was seen a few times. The J gene is TRBJ1-2, the V gene TRBV4-2; D remains unclear. This CDR3 region has 16 residues. Per the germline V gene, CDR1 is LGHNA and CDR2 is YNFKEQ. Deletions cut 1 base from V and 0 bases from J, with 12 bases between. Here the CDR3 DNA reads TGTGCCAGCAGCCAAGGCGTAGGTTACTCTAACTATGGCTACACCTTC. This encodes CASSQGVGYSNYGYTF.

The CDR3 protein is CASSMSETYEQYF. CDR3 nucleotides: TGTGCCAGCTCAATGTCAGAGACCTACGAGCAGTACTTC. J is TRBJ2-7 and V is TRBV18, with D hard to call. The germline V and J ends were trimmed by 5 bases and 2 bases, with 10 bases remaining between them. The germline gives CDR1 KGHSH, CDR2 LQKENI. CDR3 length: 13 amino acids. Filled out from reference TRBV18 and TRBJ2-7, the complete variable domain reads NAGVMQNPRHLVRRRGQEARLRCSPMKGHSHVYWYRQLPEEGLKFMVYLQKENIIDESGMPKERFSAEFPKEGPSILRIQQVVRGDSAAYFCASSMSETYEQYFGPGTRLTVT.

The rearrangement links TRBV2 to TRBJ1-3; no reliable D call. The germline V gene encodes CDR1 SNHLY and CDR2 FYNNEI. With 11 bases removed from V and 0 bases from J, the gap between germline ends came to 14 bases. This CDR3 region has 14 residues. The CDR3 here is CASTKASSGNTIYF. The CDR3 DNA sequence: TGTGCCTCAACAAAGGCTAGCTCTGGAAACACCATATATTTT.

V usage is TRBV29-1 and J usage is TRBJ2-7; weak D call: TRBD2 (5 bases). Germline CDR1 is SQVTM and CDR2 is ANQGSEA. The CDR3 consists of 13 residues. The V and J ends lost 7 bases and 6 bases respectively, with 19 bases between them. Here the CDR3 reads CSAESSRRGEQYF. DNA of the CDR3: TGCAGCGCCGAAAGCTCCAGACGGGGCGAGCAGTACTTC.

The V call is TRBV6-5, the J call TRBJ2-7, with TRBD2 as a possible D gene (6 bases). The V end was cut by 2 bases, the J end by 1 base, with 15 bases between. The CDR3 is made up of 16 amino acids. Germline V gene lookup returns CDR1 MNHEY and CDR2 SVGAGI. The CDR3 DNA reads as TGTGCCAGCAGTTACGCCTCGGAGGGACCGTCCTACGAGCAGTACTTC. It is translated as CASSYASEGPSYEQYF.

This clone was observed a few times. The DNA for the CDR3 is TGTGCCAGCAGTGAAATCAATTGGGAGGGGATGGGGAATGAGCAGTTCTTC. It codes for CASSEINWEGMGNEQFF. This chain joins TRBV2 and TRBJ2-1; 7 bases are a match to TRBD2. Germline V gene lookup returns CDR1 SNHLY and CDR2 FYNNEI. J lost 7 bases, V lost 2 bases, and 14 bases had no gene match. CDR3 size: 17 residues.

The rearrangement links TRBV9 to TRBJ2-1, with D perhaps matching TRBD1 or TRBD2 (5 bases each). Trimming took 1 base from V and 3 from J, leaving 11 bases between them. CDR1 is SGDLS, CDR2 YYNGEE, per germline. The CDR3 runs 15 residues. The CDR3 region has the DNA TGTGCCAGCAGCGTAAGGGGAGACAGCTACAATGAGCAGTTCTTC. Protein product: CASSVRGDSYNEQFF. Looking up the rest from reference TRBV9 and TRBJ2-1 gives the full variable domain: DSGVTQTPKHLITATGQRVTLRCSPRSGDLSVYWYQQSLDQGLQFLIQYYNGEERAKGNILERFSAQQFPDLHSELNLSSLELGDSALYFCASSVRGDSYNEQFFGPGTRLTVL.